This T cell receptor (beta chain) was obtained from a study of blood T cell repertoires in COVID-19. Looking at the study overall: Material from acute and convalescent COVID-19 was sourced from the United States, Italy and Spain. Sample material is recorded as cDNA or gDNA derived from T cells, B-cell-depleted T cells, or PBMCs.

Authors' methods: Reference gene primer amplification yielded estimated nucleated cell counts. Some clones are missing from TCRdb's copy, which holds only in-frame ones; the method was immunoSEQ multiplex PCR. The D gene and trimming were derived from the DNA, and the V and J assignments and clone size from that table. The sample contains 150,000 to 200,000 clones, about 78% of which appear only once. CDR1 and CDR2 (germline): MNHEY, SMNVEV (reference sequence). V shed 5 bases and J 6 bases; nucleotides not matched to a gene: 4. The CDR3 has 14 amino acids. The origin of this receptor is a woman in her 50s with active or convalescent COVID-19. This chain links TRBV27 with TRBJ1-6; 7 positions match TRBD1. Sample: peripheral blood. CDR3 coding DNA: TGTGCCAGCAGTCCGACAGGGCCTAATTCACCCCTCCACTTT. Translated, it gives CASSPTGPNSPLHF.